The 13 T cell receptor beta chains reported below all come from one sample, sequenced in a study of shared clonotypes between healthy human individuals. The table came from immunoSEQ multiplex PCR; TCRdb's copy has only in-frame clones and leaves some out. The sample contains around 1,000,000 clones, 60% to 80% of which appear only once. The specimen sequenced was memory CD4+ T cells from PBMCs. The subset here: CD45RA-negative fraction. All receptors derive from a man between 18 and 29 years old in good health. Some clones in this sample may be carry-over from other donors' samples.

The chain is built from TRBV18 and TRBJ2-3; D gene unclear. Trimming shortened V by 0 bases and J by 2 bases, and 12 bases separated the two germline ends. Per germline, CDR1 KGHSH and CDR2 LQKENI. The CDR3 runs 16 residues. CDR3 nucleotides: TGTGCCAGCTCACCACCCGGCTACTGGACCACAGATACGCAGTATTTT. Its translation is CASSPPGYWTTDTQYF.

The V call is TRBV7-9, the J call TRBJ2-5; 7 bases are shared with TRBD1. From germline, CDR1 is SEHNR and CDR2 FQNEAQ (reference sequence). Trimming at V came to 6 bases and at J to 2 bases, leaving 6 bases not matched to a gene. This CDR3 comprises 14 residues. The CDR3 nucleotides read TGTGCCAGCAGAGATACAGGGGCACAAGAGACCCAGTACTTC. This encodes CASRDTGAQETQYF.

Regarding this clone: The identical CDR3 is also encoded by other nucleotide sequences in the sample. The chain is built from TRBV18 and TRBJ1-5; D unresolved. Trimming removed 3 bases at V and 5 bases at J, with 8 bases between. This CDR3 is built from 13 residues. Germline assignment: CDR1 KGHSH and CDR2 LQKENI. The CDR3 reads CASSPGPDQPQHF. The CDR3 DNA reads TGTGCCAGCTCACCCGGGCCTGATCAGCCCCAGCATTTT.

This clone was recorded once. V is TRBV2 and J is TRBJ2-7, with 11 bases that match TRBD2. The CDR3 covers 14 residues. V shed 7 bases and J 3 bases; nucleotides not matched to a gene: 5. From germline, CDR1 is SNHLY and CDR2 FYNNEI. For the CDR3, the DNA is TGTGCCAGCACTCACGGGACTAGCGGCTACGAGCAGTACTTC. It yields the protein CASTHGTSGYEQYF.

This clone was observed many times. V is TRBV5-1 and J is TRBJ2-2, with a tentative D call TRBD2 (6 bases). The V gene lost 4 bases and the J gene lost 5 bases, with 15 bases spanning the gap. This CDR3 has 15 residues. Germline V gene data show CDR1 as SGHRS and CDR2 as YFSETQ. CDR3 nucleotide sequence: TGCGCCAGCAGCGGTTCTTTCGGGGGAACCGGGGAGCTGTTTTTT. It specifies CASSGSFGGTGELFF.

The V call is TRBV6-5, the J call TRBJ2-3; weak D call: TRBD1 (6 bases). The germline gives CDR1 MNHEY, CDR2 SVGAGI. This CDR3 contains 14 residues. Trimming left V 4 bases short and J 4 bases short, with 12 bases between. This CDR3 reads CASSLQGPPDTQYF. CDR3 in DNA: TGTGCCAGCAGTTTACAGGGTCCACCAGATACGCAGTATTTT.

CDR3 amino acids: CASSLLPTGVREPQHF. As DNA, the CDR3 is TGTGCCAGCAGCTTGTTACCAACAGGGGTCAGAGAGCCCCAGCATTTT. The J gene is TRBJ1-5, the V gene TRBV5-8, with TRBD1 identical over 7 bases. Trimming removed 1 base from V and 8 bases from J; junction bases left unmatched: 12. This CDR3 has 16 residues. Germline CDR1 reads SGHTS; CDR2 reads YDEGEE.

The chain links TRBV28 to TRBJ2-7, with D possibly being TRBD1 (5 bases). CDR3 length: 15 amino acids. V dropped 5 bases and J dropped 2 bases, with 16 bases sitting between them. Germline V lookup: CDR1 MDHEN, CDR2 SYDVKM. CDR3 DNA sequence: TGTGCCAGCAGTCTAAACCAGCTCAGGGCCTACGAGCAGTACTTC. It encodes CASSLNQLRAYEQYF.

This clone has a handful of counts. The CDR3 DNA follows: TGTGCCAGCAGTGGAGGGGCGGCTCTAACTAACTATGGCTACACCTTC. Amino acid sequence: CASSGGAALTNYGYTF. The rearrangement uses TRBV6-1 and TRBJ1-2; possibly TRBD1 for D (5 bases). The CDR3 length is 16 residues. The V gene's germline CDR1 is MNHNS and CDR2 SASEGT. The V and J ends lost 4 bases and 0 bases respectively, with 15 bases between them.

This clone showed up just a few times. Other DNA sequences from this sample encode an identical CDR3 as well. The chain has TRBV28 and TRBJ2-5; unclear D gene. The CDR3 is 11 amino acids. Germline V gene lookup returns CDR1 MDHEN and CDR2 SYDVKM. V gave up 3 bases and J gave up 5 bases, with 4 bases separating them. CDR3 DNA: TGTGCCAGCAGTTTGATGGAGACCCAGTACTTC. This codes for CASSLMETQYF.

The CDR3 DNA reads TGTGCCAGCAGCCCTGGACGGTCCTCTGGAAACACCATATATTTT. Translated: CASSPGRSSGNTIYF. The chain joins TRBV5-5 to TRBJ1-3; no firm D call. V shed 4 bases and J shed 0 bases, with 11 bases lying between them. The germline V gene has CDR1 SGHKS and CDR2 YYEKEE (reference sequence). The CDR3 sequence is 15 residues long. The whole variable domain, filled in from reference TRBV5-5 and TRBJ1-3, reads DAGVTQSPTHLIKTRGQQVTLRCSPISGHKSVSWYQQVLGQGPQFIFQYYEKEERGRGNFPDRFSARQFPNYSSELNVNALLLGDSALYLCASSPGRSSGNTIYFGEGSWLTVV.

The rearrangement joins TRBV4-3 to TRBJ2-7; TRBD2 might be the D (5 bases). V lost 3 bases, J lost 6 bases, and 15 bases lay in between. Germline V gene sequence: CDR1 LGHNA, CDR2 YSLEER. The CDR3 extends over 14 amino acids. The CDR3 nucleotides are TGCGCCAGCAGCCAGAGAGTGGGAGCCGCCGAGCAGTACTTC. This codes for CASSQRVGAAEQYF.

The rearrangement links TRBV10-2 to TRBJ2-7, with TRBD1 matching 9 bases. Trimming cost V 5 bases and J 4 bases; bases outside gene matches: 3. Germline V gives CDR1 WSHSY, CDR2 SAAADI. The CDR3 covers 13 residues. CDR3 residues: CASSPDRGYEQYF. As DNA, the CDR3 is TGCGCCAGCAGTCCCGACAGGGGGTACGAGCAGTACTTC.